What follows describes a single TCR beta chain. Antigen unknown. Assay: immunoSEQ multiplex PCR; the TCRdb copy retains only in-frame clones and omits some. The sample shows around 70,000 clones, about 85% of them seen only once. This entry belongs to a study of OX40 agonist ivuxolimab in advanced cancers. About the study: Earlier anti-PD-1, anti-PD-L1 or anti-CTLA-4 therapy was permitted; 35% to 50% had received some. Partial responses occurred in Three dose-escalation patients, one with hepatocellular carcinoma and two with cutaneous melanoma. Study outcomes and limitations: At 0.1 to 3.0 mg/kg and by week 6, clonal expansion occurred in CD4+ and CD8+ blood T cells. Patients with a partial response at 0.1-3.0 mg/kg had among the lowest clonal expansion.

The length of the CDR3 is 17 residues. The rearrangement links TRBV21-1 to TRBJ2-1; TRBD2 is taken as the D call from the table, unchecked against the DNA. TRBV21-1 is a documented pseudogene. The sequencing here drew on CD4+ or CD8+ T cells sorted from blood, taken in a trial of the OX40 agonist ivuxolimab. The clonotype was recovered from an adult with an advanced solid tumor such as melanoma, head and neck, liver or kidney cancer. The CDR3, as DNA: TGTGCCAGCAGCAAAGCCCGAGGACTGTGGATTTACAATGAGCAGTTCTTC. This encodes CASSKARGLWIYNEQFF.